The present T cell receptor beta chain was sequenced within a study of OX40 agonist ivuxolimab in advanced cancers. In the study overall: Ivuxolimab was a fully human IgG2 agonistic monoclonal antibody targeting the costimulatory receptor OX40 (CD134). Prior anti-PD-1, anti-PD-L1 or anti-CTLA-4 therapy was permitted, and checkpoint inhibitors had been received by less than 45% of dose-escalation patients. Intravenous ivuxolimab was administered to patients every 2 weeks at six dose levels: 0.01, 0.1, 0.3, 1.5, 3 and 10 mg/kg. A male proportion of nearly 85% and a mean age of about 60 years, ranging from roughly 23 to 79, were recorded for the dose-escalation cohort. Among the roughly 52 dose-escalation patients, about 19 had hepatocellular carcinoma, roughly 15 melanoma, 9 renal cell carcinoma and 9 head and neck cancer. The paper covers the monotherapy dose-escalation part of the phase I ivuxolimab trial, which included N of about 50 patients. Peripheral TCRbeta sequencing aimed to test whether ivuxolimab altered TCR sequence diversity and caused clonal T-cell expansion. Partial responses occurred in three dose-escalation patients, of whom one had hepatocellular carcinoma and two had cutaneous melanoma.

The paper as a whole reports these results and caveats: At doses of 0.1 to 3.0 mg/kg, clonal expansion of both CD4+ and CD8+ T cells in blood was seen between baseline and week 6. Low levels of normalized T-cell clonal expansion were also seen in some patients who did not respond. In the 0.1-3.0 mg/kg groups, partial responders had among the lowest normalized peripheral clonal expansion, particularly in CD8+ T cells. The antigen specificity of the clonally expanded peripheral T cells was not determined. On average, CD8+ T cells showed more expanded clones than CD4+ T cells after ivuxolimab.

To sequence the TCRbeta CDR3 region, genomic DNA was isolated from the sorted cells. TCRbeta CDR3 regions were sequenced using the immunoSEQ Assay. In its TCRdb copy, this immuneACCESS table keeps in-frame sequences only and misses some clones. Where compared with another copy, unresolved V genes explain less than half of these, and the others have no known cause. For this sample there are about 17,000 clones; 70% to 90% appear just once. Jointly, the top ten make up less than 20% of the sample. Patients with a history of autoimmune disease or receiving systemic immunosuppression were excluded from the trial. Peripheral blood for TCR sequencing was collected from all dose cohorts at baseline, on cycle 4 day 1, and on cycle 7 day 1. The samples were taken from a phase I, first-in-human, multicenter, open-label dose-escalation trial of ivuxolimab. Adults with locally advanced or metastatic melanoma, renal cell carcinoma, hepatocellular carcinoma or head and neck squamous cell carcinoma were enrolled in the trial. Before TCR sequencing, CD4+ T cells and CD8+ T cells from peripheral blood were sorted into separate populations.

Only one count was recorded for this clone. Its antigen has not been determined. The input lacks base qualities; no much larger clone sits a single base away. The CDR3 numbers 16 residues from cysteine through phenylalanine. Just the 48-base CDR3 DNA is kept, in frame starting at base 1. At the junction V is shortened by 4 bases and J by 2 bases; bases outside the gene matches: 5. CDR1 GTSNPN and CDR2 SVGIG are derived from the germline V gene (reference sequence). The chain uses TRBV30 and TRBJ2-1, with 13 bases in between that match TRBD2. This sequence was found in an adult with an advanced solid tumor such as melanoma, head and neck, liver or kidney cancer. Here the sequenced sample was CD4+ or CD8+ T cells sorted from blood, taken in a trial of the OX40 agonist ivuxolimab. Read as DNA, the sequence is TGTGCCTGGAAAACCGGGACTAGCGGGGCCTACAATGAGCAGTTCTTC. This yields the protein CAWKTGTSGAYNEQFF.